The clone carrying this T cell receptor (beta chain) was detected a few times. The antigen is unknown. Germline loops: CDR1 SGHTA, CDR2 FQGNSA. The V and J ends lost 6 bases and 7 bases respectively, with 19 bases between them. This CDR3 comprises 14 residues. The table came from immunoSEQ multiplex PCR; TCRdb's copy has only in-frame clones and leaves some out. The repertoire holds about 110,000 clones, with roughly nine tenths as singletons. This record comes from a study of OX40 agonist ivuxolimab in advanced cancers. For the study at large: Patients assigned to dose escalation were diagnosed with hepatocellular carcinoma, melanoma, renal cell or head and neck cancer. Eligibility rules accepted prior anti-PD-1, anti-PD-L1 or anti-CTLA-4 therapy, and roughly 40% had some.

The study's findings and limits: At 0.1 to 3.0 mg/kg, clonal expansion of CD4+ and CD8+ blood T cells had occurred by week 6.

Sequenced material: CD4+ or CD8+ T cells sorted from blood, taken in a trial of the OX40 agonist ivuxolimab. The rearrangement joins TRBV7-2 to TRBJ2-7; tentatively, D is TRBD2 (7 bases). The origin of this receptor is an adult with an advanced solid tumor such as melanoma, head and neck, liver or kidney cancer. CDR3 region: CASSLRGTGGEQYF. The CDR3 DNA is TGTGCCAGCAGTCTCAGGGGCACGGGGGGTGAGCAGTACTTC.